The T cell receptor (beta chain) described here comes from a study of T cell responses to AZD1222 COVID-19 vaccine. Sequencing was performed with immunoSEQ multiplex PCR; in TCRdb, only in-frame clones are kept and a portion is missing. The repertoire holds around 90,000 clones, with roughly 89% as singletons. CDR3 size: 14 residues. V gave up 3 bases and J gave up 2 bases, with 10 bases separating them. CDR1 is LNHDA, CDR2 SQIVND, per germline (reference sequence). Material: peripheral blood, obtained on day 0 of MenACWY control vaccination. V gene TRBV19 combines with J gene TRBJ1-1, with D hard to call. This receptor was identified in an adult in good health. The CDR3 bases are TGTGCCAGTAGTATTGAGGGTGTCAACACTGAAGCTTTCTTT. It translates to CASSIEGVNTEAFF.